The 19 T cell receptor beta chains below were found in one sample sequenced in a study of cytomegalovirus exposure and HLA in healthy donors. A multiplex PCR was run with 60 Vbeta primers and 13 Jbeta primers. Profiling relied on immunoSEQ multiplex PCR, and the TCRdb table lists in-frame clones only, not all of them. The repertoire consists of roughly 99,000 clones, with approximately 79% occurring once and the leading ten covering about 4%. Sequenced sample: PBMCs. Receptors were obtained from a woman between 35 and 50 years old in good health and CMV-seronegative.

This chain links TRBV10-3 with TRBJ1-5; D ambiguous. The germline V gene has CDR1 ENHRY and CDR2 SYGVKD. The V end was cut by 2 bases, the J end by 5 bases, with 7 bases between. The CDR3 contains 13 residues. CDR3 in amino acids: CAISENSHQPQHF. DNA of the CDR3: TGTGCCATCAGTGAGAACAGCCATCAGCCCCAGCATTTT.

The gene calls are TRBV4-2 and TRBJ1-5, with D unclear. The ends were cut back, 6 bases at V and 4 bases at J, with 19 bases in the middle. CDR1 LGHNA and CDR2 YNFKEQ come from the germline V gene. The CDR3 contains 16 residues. CDR3 residues: CASSPRVGARNQPQHF. In nucleotides, the CDR3 is TGTGCCAGCAGTCCAAGAGTGGGTGCGAGGAATCAGCCCCAGCATTTT.

The chain has TRBV18 and TRBJ1-2, with 10 bases matching TRBD1. J lost 4 bases, V lost 3 bases, and 8 bases had no gene match. Germline assignment: CDR1 KGHSH and CDR2 LQKENI. This CDR3 contains 16 residues. CDR3 DNA sequence: TGTGCCAGCTCACCTCCCGGGACAGGGGCCCTCTATGGCTACACCTTC. It encodes CASSPPGTGALYGYTF.

J is TRBJ2-1 and V is TRBV5-1; 8 bases match TRBD1. CDR1 and CDR2 from the germline V gene are SGHRS and YFSETQ. Trimming at V came to 3 bases and at J to 5 bases, leaving 7 bases not matched to a gene. The CDR3 runs to 15 residues. CDR3 loop: CASSSRTGPNNEQFF. The CDR3 DNA is TGCGCCAGCAGCTCCCGGACAGGGCCGAACAATGAGCAGTTCTTC.

This rearrangement joins TRBV28 to TRBJ2-7; 7 bases match TRBD1. Trimming cost V 8 bases and J 3 bases; bases outside gene matches: 10. Germline CDR1 MDHEN, CDR2 SYDVKM. The CDR3 sequence is 14 residues long. This CDR3 reads CASLRQGKGYEQYF. As DNA, the CDR3 is TGTGCCAGCCTCCGACAGGGTAAAGGCTACGAGCAGTACTTC.

The CDR3 protein is CASRTPGGFWGYTF. The CDR3 region has the DNA TGTGCCAGCAGGACCCCGGGAGGTTTTTGGGGCTACACCTTC. This chain uses TRBV2 with TRBJ1-2; no clear D. This CDR3 has 14 residues. Germline lookup yields CDR1 SNHLY and CDR2 FYNNEI. V dropped 6 bases and J dropped 8 bases, with 19 bases sitting between them.

The chain uses TRBV9 and TRBJ1-4; 7 nucleotides match TRBD1. Germline trimming cut 4 bases from V and 5 bases from J; bases unmatched to any gene: 8. Germline V lookup: CDR1 SGDLS, CDR2 YYNGEE. The CDR3 spans 15 residues. The CDR3 reads CASSMRQGGNEKLFF. CDR3 nucleotides: TGTGCCAGCAGCATGAGACAGGGTGGGAATGAAAAACTGTTTTTT.

In this sample, this clone turned up once. The rearrangement joins TRBV7-7 to TRBJ2-1, with TRBD2 as a possible D gene (5 bases). The CDR3 runs to 14 residues. V lost 3 bases and J lost 8, with 14 bases in between. Germline V lookup: CDR1 SSHAT, CDR2 FNYEAQ (reference sequence). CDR3 region: CASSFELGSYEQFF. DNA of the CDR3: TGTGCCAGCAGCTTCGAGTTGGGGAGTTATGAGCAGTTCTTC.

J is TRBJ2-6 and V is TRBV28, with 10 bases aligning to TRBD1. In germline, CDR1 is MDHEN, CDR2 SYDVKM. The CDR3 loop spans 17 amino acids. The CDR3: CAAEGWTGGSGANVLTF. In DNA form, the CDR3 reads TGTGCTGCAGAGGGATGGACAGGGGGGTCTGGGGCCAACGTCCTGACTTTC. Based on the CDR3 plus reference TRBV28 and TRBJ2-6, the full variable domain is DVKVTQSSRYLVKRTGEKVFLECVQDMDHENMFWYRQDPGLGLRLIYFSYDVKMKEKGDIPEGYSVSREKKERFSLILESASTNQTSMYLCAAEGWTGGSGANVLTFGAGSRLTVL.

This clone occurred a few times. The chain links TRBV5-6 to TRBJ1-5, with D unresolved. The V end lost 6 bases, the J end lost 5 bases, and 18 bases lay between the germline ends. CDR3 size: 15 residues. Per the germline V gene, CDR1 is SGHDT and CDR2 is YYEEEE. CDR3 region: CASTSGTEDYQPQHF. DNA of the CDR3: TGTGCCAGCACCAGTGGTACCGAGGATTATCAGCCCCAGCATTTT.

The chain joins TRBV4-1 to TRBJ2-7; 7 bases are a match to TRBD2. Germline CDR1 MGHRA, CDR2 YSYEKL. J was trimmed by 2 bases and V by 1 base; bases with no gene match: 5. The CDR3 extends over 15 amino acids. The CDR3 DNA reads as TGCGCCAGCAGCCAAGTTCTCGCGGGGGCCTACGAGCAGTACTTC. Its translation: CASSQVLAGAYEQYF.

V and J are TRBV6-5 and TRBJ2-2, with 8 bases identical to TRBD1. This CDR3 contains 15 residues. CDR1 is MNHEY, CDR2 SVGAGI, per germline. V shed 2 bases, J shed 6 bases, and the junction held 5 bases outside the gene matches. The CDR3 DNA is TGTGCCAGCAGTTACCGGACAGGGCTTTCCGGGGAGCTGTTTTTT. Amino acids: CASSYRTGLSGELFF.

V and J are TRBV7-9 and TRBJ1-1, with D perhaps TRBD1 (5 bases). Germline V gene sequence: CDR1 SEHNR, CDR2 FQNEAQ (reference sequence). The V end was cut by 3 bases, the J end by 5 bases, with 10 bases between. This CDR3 is built from 13 residues. CDR3 in amino acids: CASSLGQRTEAFF. The DNA of the CDR3 is TGTGCCAGCAGCTTGGGGCAACGGACTGAAGCTTTCTTT. Full variable domain (rest looked up from reference TRBV7-9 and TRBJ1-1): DTGVSQNPRHKITKRGQNVTFRCDPISEHNRLYWYRQTLGQGPEFLTYFQNEAQLEKSRLLSDRFSAERPKGSFSTLEIQRTEQGDSAMYLCASSLGQRTEAFFGQGTRLTVV.

The V gene is TRBV6-6, the J gene TRBJ2-7; 10 positions match TRBD1. After removal of 4 bases from V and 2 bases from J, the junction contained 2 bases not matched to a gene. Looked up from germline, CDR1 is MNHNY and CDR2 is SVGAGI (reference sequence). This CDR3 has 14 amino acids. CDR3 protein: CASSWDRGTYEQYF. In DNA, the CDR3 is TGTGCCAGCAGTTGGGACAGGGGCACCTACGAGCAGTACTTC.

CDR3 amino acids: CATSSQGGQPQHF. The CDR3 bases are TGTGCCACCAGCAGCCAGGGAGGTCAGCCCCAGCATTTT. This chain joins TRBV15 and TRBJ1-5, with D perhaps matching TRBD1 (5 bases). CDR3 length: 13 amino acids. Germline CDR1 is LNHNV and CDR2 is YYDKDF (reference sequence). The ends were cut back, 3 bases at V and 6 bases at J, with 9 bases in the middle.

The chain employs TRBV7-9 and TRBJ2-5, with 8 bases lining up with TRBD2. The trim removed 10 bases at V and 4 bases at J, leaving 2 bases unmatched. Germline CDR1 SEHNR, CDR2 FQNEAQ (reference sequence). This CDR3 contains 11 residues. In DNA, the CDR3 is TGTGCCACCGGGGGGGGAGAGACCCAGTACTTC. It yields the protein CATGGGETQYF.

This chain connects TRBV7-9 to TRBJ2-2; 7 positions agree with TRBD1. CDR3 length equals 16 residues. V shed 6 bases and J 1 base; nucleotides not matched to a gene: 8. Germline V gene sequence: CDR1 SEHNR, CDR2 FQNEAQ (reference sequence). The CDR3 region is CASREAGTVNTGELFF. The CDR3, as DNA: TGTGCCAGCAGGGAGGCCGGGACAGTGAACACCGGGGAGCTGTTTTTT. The complete variable domain, with remaining parts taken from reference TRBV7-9 and TRBJ2-2, reads DTGVSQNPRHKITKRGQNVTFRCDPISEHNRLYWYRQTLGQGPEFLTYFQNEAQLEKSRLLSDRFSAERPKGSFSTLEIQRTEQGDSAMYLCASREAGTVNTGELFFGEGSRLTVL.

The DNA for the CDR3 is TGTGCCAGCAGCTTGAGGGGGGGCTCCTACAATGAGCAGTTCTTC. Protein: CASSLRGGSYNEQFF. The chain couples TRBV5-6 to TRBJ2-1; possible D gene TRBD2, 7 bases. Germline CDR1 SGHDT, CDR2 YYEEEE. Deletions cut 1 base from V and 0 bases from J, with 8 bases between. CDR3 size: 15 residues.

CDR3 nucleotides: TGCAGCGTAGCACTGGACAGACGGGGCGAGCAGTACTTC. Amino acids: CSVALDRRGEQYF. The chain uses TRBV29-1 and TRBJ2-7, with a possible D match to TRBD1 (6 bases). Germline CDR1 and CDR2: SQVTM and ANQGSEA. CDR3 length: 13 amino acids. V was clipped by 6 bases and J by 6 bases, with 18 bases between them.